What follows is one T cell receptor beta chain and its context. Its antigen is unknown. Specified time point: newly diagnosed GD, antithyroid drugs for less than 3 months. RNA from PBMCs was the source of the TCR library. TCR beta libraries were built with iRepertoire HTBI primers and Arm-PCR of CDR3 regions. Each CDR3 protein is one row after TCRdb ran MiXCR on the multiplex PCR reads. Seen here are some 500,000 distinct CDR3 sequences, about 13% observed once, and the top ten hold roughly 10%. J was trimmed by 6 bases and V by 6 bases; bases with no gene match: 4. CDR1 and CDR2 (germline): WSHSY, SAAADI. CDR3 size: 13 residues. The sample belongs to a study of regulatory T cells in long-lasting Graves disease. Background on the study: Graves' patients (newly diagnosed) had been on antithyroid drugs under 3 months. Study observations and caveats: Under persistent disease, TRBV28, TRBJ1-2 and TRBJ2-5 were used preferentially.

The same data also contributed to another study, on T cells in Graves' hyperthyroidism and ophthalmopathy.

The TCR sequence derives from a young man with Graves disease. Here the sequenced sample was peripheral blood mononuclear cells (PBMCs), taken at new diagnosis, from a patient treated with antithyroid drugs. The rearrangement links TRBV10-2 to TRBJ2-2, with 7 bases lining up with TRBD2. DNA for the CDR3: TGCGCCAGCAGGCTCGCGGGGGCCGGGGAGCTGTTTTTT. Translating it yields CASRLAGAGELFF.